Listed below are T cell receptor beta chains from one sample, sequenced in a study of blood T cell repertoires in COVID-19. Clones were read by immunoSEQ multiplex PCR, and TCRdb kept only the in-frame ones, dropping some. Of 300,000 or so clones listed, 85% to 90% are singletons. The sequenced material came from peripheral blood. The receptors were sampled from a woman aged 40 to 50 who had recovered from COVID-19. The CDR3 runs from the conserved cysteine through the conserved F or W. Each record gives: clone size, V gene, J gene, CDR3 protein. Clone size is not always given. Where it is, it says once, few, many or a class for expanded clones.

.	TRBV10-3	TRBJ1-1	CAISEFSRGRLDTEAFF
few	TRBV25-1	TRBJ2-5	CASSESPGGETQYF
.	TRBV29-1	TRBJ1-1	CSASGTNMNTEAFF
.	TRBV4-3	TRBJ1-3	CASSRDSSSGNTIYF
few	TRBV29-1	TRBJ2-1	CSVAGTNYNEQFF
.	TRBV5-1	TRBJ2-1	CASSSDRDEQFF
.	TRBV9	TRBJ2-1	CASSELGTSVNEQFF
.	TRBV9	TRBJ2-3	CASSVSQGQWDTQYF
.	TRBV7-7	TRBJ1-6	CASSPIRRAKPGGNSPLHF
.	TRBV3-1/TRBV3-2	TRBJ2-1	CASSQGGTYNEQFF
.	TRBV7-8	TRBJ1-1	CASSLAGANTEAFF
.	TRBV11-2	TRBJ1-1	CASSLIQGGDTEAFF
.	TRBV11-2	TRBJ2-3	CASSLASGANPRTQYF
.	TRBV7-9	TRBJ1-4	CASSLGQRGGNEKLFF
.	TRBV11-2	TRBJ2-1	CASSHGLSSYNEQFF
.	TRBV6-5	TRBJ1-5	CASSYEDSPTEPQHF
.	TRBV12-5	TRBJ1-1	CASGLQGAQTEAFF
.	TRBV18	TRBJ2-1	CASSPQSFSYNEQFF
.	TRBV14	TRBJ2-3	CASSPGTSRDTQYF
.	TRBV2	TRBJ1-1	CASSTLVNTEAFF
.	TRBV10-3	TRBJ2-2	CAISPRGRGLTGELFF
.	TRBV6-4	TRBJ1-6	CASSDSTGYNSPLHF
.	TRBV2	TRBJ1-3	CASKGEGNTIYF
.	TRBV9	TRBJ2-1	CASSVSGVTYNEQFF
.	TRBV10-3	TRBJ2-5	CAISEMGPPSETQYF
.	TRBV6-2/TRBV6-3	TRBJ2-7	CASTPDFSYEQYF
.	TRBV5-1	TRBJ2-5	CASSPDPGVPETQYF
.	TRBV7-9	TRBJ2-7	CASSSGQGDEQYF
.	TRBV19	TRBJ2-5	CASTPTGVLIQETQYF
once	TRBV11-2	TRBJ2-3	CASSLVDQITLTDTQYF
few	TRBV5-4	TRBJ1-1	CASSSTGTGLIEAFF
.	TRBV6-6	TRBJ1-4	CASRGREKLFF
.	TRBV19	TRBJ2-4	CASSIDRTGSTRNIQYF
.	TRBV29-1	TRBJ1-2	CSVGGGWYGYTF
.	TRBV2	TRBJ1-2	CASSARGSNYGYTF
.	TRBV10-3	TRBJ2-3	CAISDSRDTQYF
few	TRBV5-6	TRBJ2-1	CASSHTRDRGHYNEQFF
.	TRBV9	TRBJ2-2	CASSVVVGDGELFF
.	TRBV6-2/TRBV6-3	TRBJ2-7	CASSQDRVSEQYF
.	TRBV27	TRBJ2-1	CASSFGGGYEQFF
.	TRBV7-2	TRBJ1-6	CASSLADFSSYNSPLHF
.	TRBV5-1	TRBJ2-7	CASSFDGQGTYEQYF
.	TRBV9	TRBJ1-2	CASSSRTGLDSNYGYTF
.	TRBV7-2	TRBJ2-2	CASSPGPGYGELFF
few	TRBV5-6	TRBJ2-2	CASSLPGVDGTGELFF
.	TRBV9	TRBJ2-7	CASSVAVGQSYEQYF
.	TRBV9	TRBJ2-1	CASSVEAGGGYEQFF
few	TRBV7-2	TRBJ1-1	CASSPWGGTEAFF
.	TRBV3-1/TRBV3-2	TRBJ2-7	CASSLDRLGEQYF
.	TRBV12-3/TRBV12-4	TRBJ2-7	CASSLREQYF
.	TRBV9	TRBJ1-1	CASSVQQNTEAFF
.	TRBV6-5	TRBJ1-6	CASSFTTGGDSPLHF
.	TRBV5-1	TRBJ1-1	CASSSPGGNTEAFF
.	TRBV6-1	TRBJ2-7	CASSEGPQRQQYF
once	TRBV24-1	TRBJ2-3	CATSDPNSDTQYF
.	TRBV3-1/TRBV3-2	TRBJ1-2	CASSQGSGYGYTF
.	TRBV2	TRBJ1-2	CASSLIRGGSGYTF
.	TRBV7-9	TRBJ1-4	CASSRRSEEKLFF
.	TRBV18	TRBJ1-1	CASLEGGPRGGAFF